This passage covers 16 T cell receptor beta chains from one sample sequenced in a study of metastatic and nonmetastatic thyroid tumors. All patients were untreated before thyroid surgery. TCRdb reprocessed the PCR reads using MiXCR. The sample has 5,500 to 7,000 clones, about 32% seen once. Material: adjacent normal tissue. All receptors derive from a female donor with papillary thyroid cancer or a benign thyroid nodule (not recorded which). Some clones in this sample may be carry-over from other donors' samples.

This chain uses TRBV19 with TRBJ1-2; 9 bases line up with TRBD1. The CDR3 extends over 15 amino acids. Germline-derived CDR1 and CDR2 are LNHDA and SQIVND (reference sequence). Germline trimming cut 5 bases from V and 4 bases from J; bases unmatched to any gene: 8. The CDR3 DNA follows: TGTGCCAGTAGTGTGGACAGGGGTTTTTTCTATGGCTACACCTTC. Protein product: CASSVDRGFFYGYTF.

The V and J genes are TRBV7-2 and TRBJ1-5; D uncertain. CDR3 length: 13 residues. V was pared by 9 bases and J by 3 bases, with 12 bases between. From germline, CDR1 is SGHTA and CDR2 FQGNSA. CDR3 DNA: TGTGCCAGTAGTATCCCAACCAATCAGCCCCAGCATTTT. Its protein product is CASSIPTNQPQHF.

The chain has TRBV20-1 and TRBJ2-1; possibly TRBD2 for D (7 bases). Germline V gives CDR1 DFQATT, CDR2 SNEGSKA (reference sequence). This CDR3 is built from 12 residues. Trimming took off 7 bases at V and 8 bases at J, with 15 bases between the two ends. CDR3 sequence: CSGPRGPDEQFF. The CDR3 region has the DNA TGCAGTGGCCCGCGGGGGCCCGATGAGCAGTTCTTC.

The chain carries TRBV2 and TRBJ2-1, with 8 bases that match TRBD2. The germline gives CDR1 SNHLY, CDR2 FYNNEI. Trimming removed 8 bases from V and 0 bases from J; junction bases left unmatched: 6. This CDR3 comprises 15 residues. CDR3 nucleotide sequence: TGTGCCAGCTCGGGGGGGAAATCCTCCTACAATGAGCAGTTCTTC. Translated, it gives CASSGGKSSYNEQFF.

This clone was detected once. V gene TRBV7-9 combines with J gene TRBJ2-7; tentatively, D is TRBD2 (5 bases). The ends were cut back, 5 bases at V and 4 bases at J, with 15 bases in the middle. The CDR3 has 14 amino acids. Germline loops: CDR1 SEHNR, CDR2 FQNEAQ (reference sequence). CDR3 in amino acids: CASSTSRESYEQYF. In DNA, the CDR3 is TGTGCCAGCAGCACCTCAAGGGAGTCATACGAGCAGTACTTC.

This sequence joins TRBV20-1 and TRBJ1-2, with D unresolved. Germline V gene sequence: CDR1 DFQATT, CDR2 SNEGSKA (reference sequence). V was pared by 7 bases and J by 3 bases, with 12 bases between. The length of the CDR3 is 12 residues. CDR3 amino acids: CSGSESYYGYTF. CDR3 in DNA: TGCAGTGGTAGCGAGAGCTACTATGGCTACACCTTC.

This chain's CDR3 is CASGLGTRTGSYNEQFF. The CDR3 coding sequence is TGTGCTAGTGGTTTGGGGACACGAACCGGATCCTACAATGAGCAGTTCTTC. The rearrangement joins TRBV12-5 to TRBJ2-1; TRBD1 might be the D (5 bases). This CDR3 region has 17 residues. V dropped 1 base and J dropped 1 base, with 14 bases sitting between them. The germline V gene encodes CDR1 LGHNT and CDR2 FRNRAP.

The gene calls are TRBV9 and TRBJ1-2; possible D gene TRBD1, 5 bases. The CDR3 runs 13 residues. Between the trimmed V and J ends, which lost 0 bases and 4 bases, there was a span of 7 bases. CDR1 and CDR2 (germline): SGDLS, YYNGEE. The CDR3 sequence: CASSVGGTYGYTF. CDR3 sequence (DNA): TGTGCCAGCAGCGTAGGGGGGACCTATGGCTACACCTTC.

The chain combines TRBV27 with TRBJ1-3; maybe TRBD1 (5 bases). The CDR3 is made up of 14 amino acids. The germline V gene has CDR1 MNHEY and CDR2 SMNVEV (reference sequence). V was pared by 2 bases and J by 6 bases, with 11 bases between. The CDR3 bases are TGTGCCAGCAGTTTAAGTGGGGCCGCAAACACCATATATTTT. Its translation is CASSLSGAANTIYF.

This sequence joins TRBV5-1 and TRBJ2-7; 7 bases fit TRBD1. V lost 4 bases, J lost 4 bases, and 11 bases stayed unmatched. The V gene's germline CDR1 is SGHRS and CDR2 YFSETQ. The CDR3 runs 15 residues. The CDR3 loop reads CASSPARQGGYEQYF. The CDR3, as DNA: TGCGCCAGCAGCCCAGCCCGACAGGGTGGATACGAGCAGTACTTC.

This clone has just a few counts. The V gene is TRBV12-3 or TRBV12-4, the J gene TRBJ2-7, with 11 positions matching TRBD1. Trimming removed 6 bases from V and 3 bases from J; junction bases left unmatched: 4. This CDR3 is built from 14 residues. The CDR3 is CASSRDRGVYEQYF. The DNA of the CDR3 is TGTGCCAGCAGCCGGGACAGGGGGGTCTACGAGCAGTACTTC.

Comments on this clone: Compared with germline, one end of the junction differs, possibly owing to a read error. This rearrangement joins TRBV6-5 to TRBJ1-2; 10 positions agree with TRBD1. Germline V gene data show CDR1 as MNHEY and CDR2 as SVGAGI. This CDR3 has 16 amino acids. The CDR3 DNA follows: TGTTCCAGCAGTTACTTAGGACAGGGGGCTAACTATGGCTACACCTTC. It yields the protein CSSSYLGQGANYGYTF.

The chain is built from TRBV7-3 and TRBJ1-3; the D is unclear. Trimming took off 4 bases at V and 0 bases at J, with 19 bases between the two ends. Germline loops: CDR1 SGHTA, CDR2 FQGTGA. The CDR3 is made up of 18 amino acids. The CDR3 region has the DNA TGTGCCAGCAGCTCCCGACACCCGAGCTTACACTCTGGAAACACCATATATTTT. Amino acids: CASSSRHPSLHSGNTIYF.

The chain combines TRBV28 with TRBJ2-7; 16 nucleotides align to TRBD2. The CDR3 extends over 18 amino acids. CDR1 and CDR2 from the germline V gene are MDHEN and SYDVKM. The V gene end was trimmed by 3 bases and the J gene end by 0 bases; junction bases not matched to a gene: 5. The CDR3 reads CASSLGLAGGSGSYEQYF. CDR3 nucleotides: TGTGCCAGCAGTTTGGGACTAGCGGGAGGGTCGGGCTCCTACGAGCAGTACTTC.

Comments on this clone: An end of the junction differs from the germline gene, which may be a read error. The chain is built from TRBV4-1 and TRBJ2-7, with D possibly being TRBD1 or TRBD2 (7 bases each). This CDR3 contains 16 residues. CDR1 is MGHRA and CDR2 is YSYEKL in the germline V gene. CDR3 amino acids: CASSHSNRGGAYEQYF. CDR3 coding DNA: TGCGCCAGCAGCCACTCAAACAGGGGAGGGGCCTACGAGCAGTATTTC.

This clone turned up a few times. This rearrangement joins TRBV6-1 to TRBJ2-2, with 9 bases identical to TRBD2. Germline lookup yields CDR1 MNHNS and CDR2 SASEGT. The CDR3 has 15 amino acids. V dropped 5 bases and J dropped 2; count of bases not matched to a gene: 3. The chain's CDR3 is CASSRLADNTGELFF. The DNA of the CDR3 is TGTGCCAGCAGTCGACTAGCGGATAACACCGGGGAGCTGTTTTTT.